Listed below are T cell receptor beta chains from one sample, sequenced in a study of shared T cell receptors in the human thymus. The assay was immunoSEQ multiplex PCR, and TCRdb's table has in-frame clones only and misses some. The sample shows some 400,000 clones, over 90% of them seen only once. The sequenced sample was thymocytes. All receptors come from a human donor. Both conserved end residues are part of each CDR3. The order of the fields is J gene, D gene, V gene, clone size, CDR3 DNA, CDR3 protein. A D gene is named only where the DNA matches it firmly. Some rows mark clone size as missing; the rest say once, few, many or name a class of expanded clone.

>TRBJ1-1|TRBD1|TRBV5-1|NA
TGCGCCAGTCAGACAGGGAGGAACACTGAAGCTTTCTTT
CASQTGRNTEAFF
>TRBJ2-1|TRBD2|TRBV28|NA
TGTGCCAGCAGAGTTTTCCCGCCCCCGCCTAGCGGGAGTGGAAATGAGCAGTTCTTC
CASRVFPPPPSGSGNEQFF
>TRBJ1-2|TRBD1|TRBV11-2|NA
TGTGCCAGCAGCTTGGACAGGGGGCCTTGGAACTATGGCTACACCTTC
CASSLDRGPWNYGYTF
>TRBJ2-1|NA|TRBV27|NA
TGTGCCAGCAGTTTGGCTGCCTACAATGAGCAGTTCTTC
CASSLAAYNEQFF
>TRBJ2-1|NA|TRBV29-1|NA
TGCAGCGTTGAAGATCGCATGGACACTTTCCCCTACAATGAGCAGTTCTTC
CSVEDRMDTFPYNEQFF
>TRBJ2-7|NA|TRBV30|few
TGTGCCTGGAGTGTATTGGACCACTCCTACGAGCAGTACTTC
CAWSVLDHSYEQYF
>TRBJ2-3|NA|TRBV2|NA
TGTGCCAGCAACCCCGGACAGTCTTTCACAGATACGCAGTATTTT
CASNPGQSFTDTQYF
>TRBJ1-5|NA|TRBV4-2|NA
TGTGCCAGCAGCCAAGATGAGTTCCGGGTAAGCACCTCCTTATTCAATCAGCCCCAGCATTTT
CASSQDEFRVSTSLFNQPQHF
>TRBJ1-2|NA|TRBV27|NA
TGTGCCAGCAGCAAAGGCAAAGGAAATTATGGCTACACCTTC
CASSKGKGNYGYTF
>TRBJ1-1|NA|TRBV9|NA
TGTGCCAGCACCCAAAGGGGACGTTGGCCAGGGGACACTGAAGCTTTCTTT
CASTQRGRWPGDTEAFF
>TRBJ2-7|TRBD1|TRBV11-3|NA
TGTGCCAGCAGCTTAGTAGGAGACAGGGGGCAACTGTTACCCTACGAGCAGTACTTC
CASSLVGDRGQLLPYEQYF
>TRBJ1-2|NA|TRBV30|once
TGTGCCTGGAGCGCCAGGGAACTCTATGGCTACACCTTC
CAWSARELYGYTF
>TRBJ2-7|NA|TRBV7-9|NA
TGTGCCAGCAGCCTAGGGCCCCAGGACGAGCAGTACTTC
CASSLGPQDEQYF
>TRBJ2-7|NA|TRBV7-2|NA
TGTGCCAGCAGCTTAGCGCTAAGAGGGACAAACTACGAGCAGTACTTC
CASSLALRGTNYEQYF
>TRBJ2-3|NA|TRBV7-9|NA
TGTGCCTCCCCGGGGAGATTCGATTCTCCAGAGGACACAGATACGCAGTATTTT
CASPGRFDSPEDTDTQYF
>TRBJ1-3|TRBD1|TRBV9|NA
TGTGCCAGCAGCCCCCCGGACAGGACCTCTGGAAACACCATATATTTT
CASSPPDRTSGNTIYF
>TRBJ2-7|NA|TRBV19|NA
TGTGCCAGTAGTAAGCACAGGTCCACCTACGAGCAGTACTTC
CASSKHRSTYEQYF
>TRBJ2-1|NA|TRBV28|NA
TGTGCCAGCAGTTCCTCCCCGGGACGACCAACTTACAATGAGCAGTTCTTC
CASSSSPGRPTYNEQFF
>TRBJ1-5|NA|TRBV21-1|NA
TGTGCCAGCAGCAAGGAAGAGGACAGGGCCGGTTTCCCTAGCAATCAGCCCCAGCATTTT
CASSKEEDRAGFPSNQPQHF
>TRBJ1-1|NA|TRBV1|NA
TGCACCAGCAGCCAAAGCAGGGGGGATTTGAACACTGAAGCTTTCTTT
CTSSQSRGDLNTEAFF
>TRBJ2-1|NA|TRBV5-1|NA
TGCGCCAGCGGGAGTAAACCCAATGAGCAGTTCTTC
CASGSKPNEQFF
>TRBJ2-3|TRBD1|TRBV19|NA
TGTGCCAGTGAGGGACAGACCACAGATACGCAGTATTTT
CASEGQTTDTQYF
>TRBJ2-2|NA|TRBV4-3|NA
TGCGCCAGCAGCCAAGCTGTAGCGGAGGAGATCGTAGGCACCGGGGAGCTGTTTTTT
CASSQAVAEEIVGTGELFF
>TRBJ2-7|NA|TRBV2|NA
TGTGCCAGCAGTGATAGGCGACAGCCCTACGAGCAGTACTTC
CASSDRRQPYEQYF
>TRBJ2-3|NA|TRBV15|NA
TGTGCCACCAGCAGGAGGCGGGGACCGACAGATACGCAGTATTTT
CATSRRRGPTDTQYF
>TRBJ1-5|NA|TRBV6-4|NA
TGTGCCAGCCTGGTAGGGTGTACCCAGCCCCAGCATTTT
CASLVGCTQPQHF
>TRBJ2-5|NA|TRBV5-1|NA
TGCGCCAGCAGCTTGGTTGGGCTTTCACAAGAGACCCAGTACTTC
CASSLVGLSQETQYF
>TRBJ1-5|NA|TRBV27|NA
TGTGCCAGCAGTTTATGGGGGGATGCCAATCAGCCCCAGCATTTT
CASSLWGDANQPQHF
>TRBJ2-2|TRBD2|TRBV9|NA
TGTGCCAGCAGCGTATTCTTAGGAAGGACTAGCGGGAGGGAGACCGGGGAGCTGTTTTTT
CASSVFLGRTSGRETGELFF
>TRBJ2-6|TRBD1|TRBV10-1|NA
TGCGCCAGCAGTGAGACCCGGGACAGGGCTTTCCCTGGGGCCAACGTCCTGACTTTC
CASSETRDRAFPGANVLTF
>TRBJ2-3|NA|TRBV18|NA
TGTGCCAGCTCACTGGGGACGGAGCCTAGCACAGATACGCAGTATTTT
CASSLGTEPSTDTQYF
>TRBJ2-5|TRBD2|TRBV2|once
TGTGCCAGCGAACTGACTAGCGGGAGGCAAGAGACCCAGTACTTC
CASELTSGRQETQYF
>TRBJ2-7|NA|TRBV11-3|once
TGTGCCAGCAGCCCCCGACGGTGGGGGATTGATGGCTACGAGCAGTACTTC
CASSPRRWGIDGYEQYF
>TRBJ1-4|TRBD1|TRBV5-6|NA
TGTGCCAGCAGCTTCGGACAGGATGAGGAAAAACTGTTTTTT
CASSFGQDEEKLFF
>TRBJ2-3|NA|TRBV5-4|NA
TGTGCCAGCAGCTTGTGGCTAGTCGCGCCTGATACGCAGTATTTT
CASSLWLVAPDTQYF
>TRBJ2-7|NA|TRBV19|NA
TGTGCCAGTAGTATAGCGGGGGAGTCTGACGAGCAGTACTTC
CASSIAGESDEQYF
>TRBJ2-7|TRBD2|TRBV2|NA
TGTGCCAGCACGAACCCCGGGACTAGCGGGTCTTTCCCAGGCCTTGGCGAGCAGTACTTC
CASTNPGTSGSFPGLGEQYF
>TRBJ2-7|NA|TRBV11-2|NA
TGTGCCAGCAGTCATCCTGGGGACTTC
CASSHPGDF
>TRBJ2-1|NA|TRBV6-1|NA
TGTGCCAGCAGATCGATACCTCACAATGAGCAGTTCTTC
CASRSIPHNEQFF
>TRBJ2-1|TRBD2|TRBV5-1|NA
TGCGCCAGCAGCTGCACTACTCCCGGGACTAGCGGGGGCTACAATGAGCAGTTCTTC
CASSCTTPGTSGGYNEQFF
>TRBJ2-7|NA|TRBV6-5|NA
TGTGCCAGCAGTTATAAGACAGAAACAATCTACGAGCAGTACTTC
CASSYKTETIYEQYF
>TRBJ2-5|NA|TRBV15|few
TGTGCCACCAGCAGAGAAGGGTACGGGGCCCAGTACTTC
CATSREGYGAQYF
>TRBJ1-1|NA|TRBV14|NA
TGTGCCAGCAGCCCCATCCCGCCTTCGAACACTGAAGCTTTCTTT
CASSPIPPSNTEAFF
>TRBJ2-7|TRBD1|TRBV7-2|NA
TGTGCCAGCAGCTTAGCGCCGACAGGGGGCGCCTACGAGCAGTACTTC
CASSLAPTGGAYEQYF
>TRBJ1-4|NA|TRBV10-3|NA
TGTGCCATCAGTGGTCCGGGTACTAATGAAAAACTGTTTTTT
CAISGPGTNEKLFF
>TRBJ2-5|TRBD1|TRBV6-1|NA
TGTGCCAGCAGTGCGGACAGGAGATCCCAAGAGACCCAGTACTTC
CASSADRRSQETQYF
>TRBJ2-7|NA|TRBV2|NA
TGTGCCAGCAGTGAACCTGGCTATTTGTACGAGCAGTACTTC
CASSEPGYLYEQYF
>TRBJ1-3|NA|TRBV6-5|NA
TGTGCCAGCAGTTACCCCGGCCAACTCTCTGGAAACACCATATATTTT
CASSYPGQLSGNTIYF